A selection of T cell receptor beta chains follows, all from one sample in a study of OX40 agonist ivuxolimab in advanced cancers. Clones were sequenced by immunoSEQ multiplex PCR, and TCRdb holds only the in-frame ones, with some missing. This table has roughly 66,000 clones, approximately 85% appearing once. Sequencing used CD4+ or CD8+ T cells sorted from blood, obtained in a trial of the OX40 agonist ivuxolimab. Receptor source: an adult with an advanced solid tumor such as melanoma, head and neck, liver or kidney cancer. Both conserved end residues are part of each CDR3. D genes are given only for firm matches. Size is stated for part of the rows, as once, few or many counts, or as a class when the clone is expanded.

V	J	D	size	length	DNA	CDR3
TRBV19	TRBJ2-1	NA	NA	14	TGTGCCACCGCTTTGACGGGAGTATGGGATGAGCAGTTCTTC	CATALTGVWDEQFF
TRBV6-5	TRBJ1-2	NA	NA	14	TGTGCCAGCAGATACAGGGAAAAGGACTATGGCTACACCTTC	CASRYREKDYGYTF
TRBV4-1	TRBJ2-7	TRBD2	few	16	TGCGCCAGCAGCCAGGGACTAGCGGGAATACCCTACGAGCAGTACTTC	CASSQGLAGIPYEQYF
TRBV5-4	TRBJ2-7	TRBD2	NA	16	TGTGCCAGCAGGGCTCCGGGACTAGCGGGAGTTGGCGAGCAGTACTTC	CASRAPGLAGVGEQYF
TRBV18	TRBJ1-1	NA	NA	15	TGTGCCAGCTCACCACAGACGGTGGGAAACACTGAAGCTTTCTTT	CASSPQTVGNTEAFF
TRBV10-3	TRBJ2-1	TRBD2	NA	14	TGTGCCATCAGCGGGACTAGCGGGGGCAATGAGCAGTTCTTC	CAISGTSGGNEQFF
TRBV29-1	TRBJ2-7	TRBD1	once	13	TGCAGCTACAGGGGGCCCGGGGTGTACGAGCAGTACTTC	CSYRGPGVYEQYF
TRBV7-3	TRBJ2-1	TRBD2	NA	15	TGTGCCAGCAGCTTAATGGCGGGAGGGCGAAATGAGCAGTTCTTC	CASSLMAGGRNEQFF
TRBV19	TRBJ1-5	NA	NA	16	TGTGCCAGTAGCGTCCAGGGTGGTATAAGCAATCAGCCCCAGCATTTT	CASSVQGGISNQPQHF
TRBV18	TRBJ1-3	NA	NA	14	TGTGCCAGCTCACAAAACCATCGGGGAAACACCATATATTTT	CASSQNHRGNTIYF
TRBV9	TRBJ1-3	NA	NA	17	TGTGCCAGCAGCACGCCCCGCCGGGGGCTGGGGGGAAACACCATATATTTT	CASSTPRRGLGGNTIYF
TRBV14	TRBJ1-5	NA	NA	13	TGTGCCAGCAGCCAAGAAGGGGCAGGGCCCCAGCATTTT	CASSQEGAGPQHF
TRBV5-4	TRBJ1-2	TRBD1	NA	17	TGTGCCAGCAGCGACCGGGACAGGGGGCATAGTAACTATGGCTACACCTTC	CASSDRDRGHSNYGYTF
TRBV4-1	TRBJ2-1	NA	few	13	TGCGCCAGCAGCCAGGGGGCCTACAATGAGCAGTTCTTC	CASSQGAYNEQFF
TRBV5-8	TRBJ2-5	NA	NA	13	TGTGCCAGCAGCTTCGGGACCCAAGAGACCCAGTACTTC	CASSFGTQETQYF
TRBV15	TRBJ2-2	TRBD1	NA	14	TGTGCCATCTTGGACAGGGGGAACACCGGGGAGCTGTTTTTT	CAILDRGNTGELFF
TRBV7-2	TRBJ2-2	NA	NA	14	TGTGCCAGCAGCCCGGGACTTAACACCGGGGAGCTGTTTTTT	CASSPGLNTGELFF
TRBV5-6	TRBJ2-3	TRBD2	NA	18	TGTGCCAGCAGCTTTGGGACTAGCGGGAGGAGAAGCACAGATACGCAGTATTTT	CASSFGTSGRRSTDTQYF
TRBV6-5	TRBJ1-5	NA	NA	13	TGTGCCAGCAGTCTTGATAGCAATCAGCCCCAGCATTTT	CASSLDSNQPQHF
TRBV18	TRBJ2-6	NA	NA	14	TGTGCCAGCTCATCGACTTCTGGGGCCAACGTCCTGACTTTC	CASSSTSGANVLTF
TRBV18	TRBJ2-7	TRBD2	NA	16	TGTGCCAGCTCACCACCGATAGCGGGAGGCCCCTACGAGCAGTACTTC	CASSPPIAGGPYEQYF
TRBV2	TRBJ1-4	NA	NA	14	TGTGCCAGCAGTGAAGGGGGGTCGAATGAAAAACTGTTTTTT	CASSEGGSNEKLFF
TRBV6-1	TRBJ2-3	TRBD1	NA	12	TGTGCCACCGCGACAGGGAGCCTTACGCAGTATTTT	CATATGSLTQYF
TRBV6-6	TRBJ1-1	TRBD1	NA	14	TGTGCCAGCAGGAAGGACAGGGGGAACACTGAAGCTTTCTTT	CASRKDRGNTEAFF
TRBV5-1	TRBJ1-1	TRBD1	NA	16	TGCGCCAGCAGCTTGGGGACAGGGGCTATGAACACTGAAGCTTTCTTT	CASSLGTGAMNTEAFF
TRBV5-5	TRBJ2-5	NA	NA	13	TGTGCCAGCAGCCGGAGTGGGGGGGAGACCCAGTACTTC	CASSRSGGETQYF
TRBV7-9	TRBJ1-3	NA	NA	14	TGTGCCAGCAGCTTAGCGGGGGTTGGAAACACCATATATTTT	CASSLAGVGNTIYF
TRBV28	TRBJ2-5	NA	NA	13	TGTGCCAGCAGTTTATTGTCGGGAGAGACCCAGTACTTC	CASSLLSGETQYF
TRBV6-1	TRBJ2-3	NA	NA	15	TGTGCCAGCAGCCCAATGGGGGGTCCAACAGATACGCAGTATTTT	CASSPMGGPTDTQYF
TRBV7-2	TRBJ1-2	NA	NA	14	TGTGCCAGCAGCTTCGGAGGGGGGAACTATGGCTACACCTTC	CASSFGGGNYGYTF
TRBV7-2	TRBJ1-5	NA	NA	13	TGTGCCAGCAGCCCGGACGGCAATCAGCCCCAGCATTTT	CASSPDGNQPQHF
TRBV19	TRBJ2-1	NA	NA	15	TGTGCCAGTAGTAAGGCTGTGGGAATACTGAATGAGCAGTTCTTC	CASSKAVGILNEQFF
TRBV5-6	TRBJ2-1	TRBD2	NA	16	TGTGCCAGCAGCGGAATAGCGGGGAACTCCTACAATGAGCAGTTCTTC	CASSGIAGNSYNEQFF
TRBV28	TRBJ1-2	NA	NA	13	TGTGCCAGCAGTTTAACGGGGAATTGGGGCTACACCTTC	CASSLTGNWGYTF
TRBV23-1	TRBJ2-1	TRBD2	NA	21	TGCGCCAGCAGTCCCCCCGGGACTAGCGACGGAGGTGGGGTGGCCTACAATGAGCAGTTCTTC	CASSPPGTSDGGGVAYNEQFF
TRBV4-2	TRBJ2-1	NA	NA	15	TGTGCCAGCAGCCGTCTGCAGGTTGGGGACAATGAGCAGTTCTTC	CASSRLQVGDNEQFF
TRBV19	TRBJ1-5	NA	NA	15	TGTGCCAGTAGTATTGATCAGGGCCCCGTTCGACCCCAGCATTTT	CASSIDQGPVRPQHF
TRBV19	TRBJ2-1	NA	NA	14	TGTGCCAGTAGTAGGCCAGGGACCTACAATGAGCAGTTCTTC	CASSRPGTYNEQFF
TRBV15	TRBJ1-5	NA	NA	13	TGTGCCACCAGCAGAGAGAGGGGTCAGCCCCAGCATTTT	CATSRERGQPQHF
TRBV7-9	TRBJ1-1	NA	NA	15	TGTGCCAGCAGCTTAGCATCCCAGGGAGGCACTGAAGCTTTCTTT	CASSLASQGGTEAFF
TRBV6-6	TRBJ1-1	NA	NA	13	TGTGCCAGCAGTGAGGGGGGCTCCACTGAAGCTTTCTTT	CASSEGGSTEAFF